This is a list of T cell receptor beta chains from one sample in a study of T-cell reconstitution after alpha-beta-depleted transplantation in children. TCRdb independently ran MiXCR on the PCR reads; one entry per CDR3 protein. The repertoire holds over 400,000 distinct CDR3 sequences, with under 15% as singletons. The material was PBMCs from the stem cell graft donor, obtained from the stem cell graft. The receptors were gathered from a human donor who donated a stem cell graft to a child with combined immunodeficiency. Both conserved end residues are trimmed from each CDR3. The order of the fields is J gene, V gene, CDR3 protein.

j_gene: TRBJ2-5
v_gene: TRBV5-5
CDR3aa: ASSPLVSPETQY

j_gene: TRBJ2-1
v_gene: TRBV12-3/TRBV12-4
CDR3aa: ASSLAGGPREQF

j_gene: TRBJ2-5
v_gene: TRBV13
CDR3aa: ASSPRGGKETQY

j_gene: TRBJ2-7
v_gene: TRBV27
CDR3aa: ASSFGTPQGHEQY

j_gene: TRBJ1-6
v_gene: TRBV27
CDR3aa: ASSLGGAQSPLH

j_gene: TRBJ2-7
v_gene: TRBV24-1
CDR3aa: ATSEGQTYEQY

j_gene: TRBJ2-7
v_gene: TRBV7-9
CDR3aa: ASSLQGVAYEQY

j_gene: TRBJ1-1
v_gene: TRBV29-1
CDR3aa: SVERSGTGLDGAF

j_gene: TRBJ2-1
v_gene: TRBV30
CDR3aa: AWSAGLAGLSSYNEQF

j_gene: TRBJ1-1
v_gene: TRBV29-1
CDR3aa: SVGRRANTEAF

j_gene: TRBJ1-1
v_gene: TRBV29-1
CDR3aa: SVETSWGTEAF

j_gene: TRBJ2-5
v_gene: TRBV5-1
CDR3aa: ASSLQGSPQETQY

j_gene: TRBJ2-1
v_gene: TRBV6-5
CDR3aa: ASSYSTGSSYNEQF

j_gene: TRBJ2-7
v_gene: TRBV5-1
CDR3aa: ASSWDLLVYEQY

j_gene: TRBJ2-5
v_gene: TRBV7-2
CDR3aa: ASSFLPRQGETQY

j_gene: TRBJ2-3
v_gene: TRBV24-1
CDR3aa: ATSDFVLAGGGGGTDTQY

j_gene: TRBJ1-5
v_gene: TRBV6-1
CDR3aa: ASSARQGLGNQPQH

j_gene: TRBJ2-2
v_gene: TRBV7-2
CDR3aa: ASSLAYRAGELF

j_gene: TRBJ1-1
v_gene: TRBV5-1
CDR3aa: ASSPGQTLLTEAF

j_gene: TRBJ2-3
v_gene: TRBV20-1
CDR3aa: SANSGGPSTDTQY

j_gene: TRBJ1-5
v_gene: TRBV5-6
CDR3aa: ASSLGAWANQPQH

j_gene: TRBJ2-1
v_gene: TRBV12-3/TRBV12-4
CDR3aa: ASSLAPASSYNEQF

j_gene: TRBJ2-3
v_gene: TRBV7-8
CDR3aa: ASSLRDVDRGGTDTQY

j_gene: TRBJ2-1
v_gene: TRBV11-2
CDR3aa: ASSPAGALNEQF